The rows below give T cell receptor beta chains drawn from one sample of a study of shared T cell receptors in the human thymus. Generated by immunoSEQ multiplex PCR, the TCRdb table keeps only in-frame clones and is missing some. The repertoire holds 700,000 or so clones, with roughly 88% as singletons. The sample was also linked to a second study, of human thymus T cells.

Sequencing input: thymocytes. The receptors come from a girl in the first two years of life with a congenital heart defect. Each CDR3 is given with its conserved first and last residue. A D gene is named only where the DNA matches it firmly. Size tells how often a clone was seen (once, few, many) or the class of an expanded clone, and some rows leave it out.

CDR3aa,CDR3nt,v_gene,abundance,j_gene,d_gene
CASSSAGAEQYF,TGTGCCAGCAGCTCCGCGGGGGCCGAGCAGTACTTC,TRBV5-4,-,TRBJ2-7,-
CASSTGVTEAFF,TGTGCCTCCAGCACGGGGGTCACTGAAGCTTTCTTT,TRBV21-1,few,TRBJ1-1,-
CAISETPGDLGEQYF,TGTGCCATCAGTGAGACCCCAGGGGACCTAGGCGAGCAGTACTTC,TRBV10-3,-,TRBJ2-7,-
CASSLGKRDREPEKLFF,TGTGCCAGCAGCTTAGGAAAAAGGGACAGGGAACCTGAAAAACTGTTTTTT,TRBV13,-,TRBJ1-4,TRBD1
CASSSRREAGMIDNEQFF,TGTGCCAGCAGTTCCCGAAGGGAGGCAGGGATGATCGACAATGAGCAGTTCTTC,TRBV27,-,TRBJ2-1,-
CASTQRGTVGYTF,TGCGCCAGCACCCAAAGGGGTACGGTCGGCTACACCTTC,TRBV5-1,-,TRBJ1-2,-
CASSLLAGEQFF,TGTGCCAGCAGCTTGCTAGCGGGTGAGCAGTTCTTC,TRBV7-9,-,TRBJ2-1,TRBD2
CASSLPGQENTGELFF,TGTGCCAGCAGTTTACCGGGACAGGAGAACACCGGGGAGCTGTTTTTT,TRBV5-8,-,TRBJ2-2,TRBD1
CASSLFQGSSPLHF,TGTGCCAGCAGCTTGTTCCAGGGATCCTCACCCCTCCACTTT,TRBV5-8,-,TRBJ1-6,-
CASSGIQIGTSNYGYTF,TGCGCCAGCAGCGGAATACAAATCGGGACATCTAACTATGGCTACACCTTC,TRBV5-1,-,TRBJ1-2,-